This TCR beta chain derives from a study of T cell changes during pregnancy in multiple sclerosis. Libraries were prepared by immunoSEQ multiplex PCR; TCRdb keeps only in-frame clonotypes and omits some of them. The repertoire has around 70,000 clones, roughly 92% of them found once; the top ten carry under 2%. V lost 0 bases and J lost 6, with 15 bases in between. CDR1 and CDR2 (germline): SEHNR, FQNEAQ (reference sequence). The CDR3 runs 16 residues. The sequence derives from a female donor with multiple sclerosis, enrolled in a pregnancy study. This specimen consisted of peripheral blood, obtained in the second trimester of pregnancy. This chain links TRBV7-9 with TRBJ1-5; perhaps TRBD1 as D (5 bases). The CDR3 is CASSLAVAGLSQPQHF. DNA for the CDR3: TGTGCCAGCAGCTTAGCGGTGGCAGGGCTGAGTCAGCCCCAGCATTTT. Supplemented by reference TRBV7-9 and TRBJ1-5, the full variable domain reads DTGVSQNPRHKITKRGQNVTFRCDPISEHNRLYWYRQTLGQGPEFLTYFQNEAQLEKSRLLSDRFSAERPKGSFSTLEIQRTEQGDSAMYLCASSLAVAGLSQPQHFGDGTRLSIL.